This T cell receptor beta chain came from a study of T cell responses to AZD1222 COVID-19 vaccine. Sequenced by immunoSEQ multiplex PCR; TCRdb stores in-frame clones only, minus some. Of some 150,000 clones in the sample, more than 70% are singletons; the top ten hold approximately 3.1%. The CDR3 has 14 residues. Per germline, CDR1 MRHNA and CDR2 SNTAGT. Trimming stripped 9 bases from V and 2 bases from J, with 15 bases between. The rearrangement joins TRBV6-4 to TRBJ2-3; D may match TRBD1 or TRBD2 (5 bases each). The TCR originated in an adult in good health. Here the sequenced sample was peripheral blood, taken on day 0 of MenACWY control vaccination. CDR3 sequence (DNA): TGTGCCAGACGGGACGGGGATTTCACAGATACGCAGTATTTT. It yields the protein CARRDGDFTDTQYF.